This TCR beta chain was sequenced for a study of T cell responses to AZD1222 COVID-19 vaccine. This table comes from immunoSEQ multiplex PCR, and its TCRdb copy is limited to in-frame clones, with some not included. The repertoire consists of roughly 150,000 clones, with over 90% occurring once and the leading ten covering 2.3%. Trimming removed 5 bases from V and 1 base from J, with 11 bases in between. There are 13 residues in the CDR3. The germline V gene has CDR1 SQVTM and CDR2 ANQGSEA. Study findings and constraints: Donors, mostly white British, included more females; clonal diversity was possibly underestimated. With two AZD1222 doses given, Spike-specific TCR breadth and depth both rose. Seropositive at baseline were only a handful of AZD1222 recipients.

Turning to this clone: Its target is not known.

The gene calls are TRBV29-1 and TRBJ2-5, with D possibly TRBD1 on 6 matching bases. The specimen comprised peripheral blood, sampled on day 0 of AZD1222 vaccination. The sequence was collected from an adult in good health. The CDR3 loop is CSVTRTAQETQYF. For the CDR3, the DNA is TGCAGCGTTACCCGGACAGCCCAAGAGACCCAGTACTTC.